This T cell receptor beta chain originates from a study of blood T cell repertoires in COVID-19. The overall study: COVID-19 samples collected from the United States, Italy and Spain covered acute and convalescent phases. T cells, B-cell-depleted T cells, or PBMCs provided the cDNA or gDNA that served as material.

Trimming shortened V by 2 bases and J by 3 bases, and 15 bases separated the two germline ends. The CDR3 totals 16 residues. CDR1 LGHDT and CDR2 YNNKEL come from the germline V gene (reference sequence). Per the study methods: Using reference gene primer amplification, nucleated cell counts were estimated. The data were produced by immunoSEQ multiplex PCR, yet TCRdb's version contains in-frame clones alone and is incomplete. For V, J and clone size, that table is used; D and trimming come from the DNA. Among 50,000 to 55,000 clones listed, around 86% were seen once. This sequence was found in a man aged 80 or over with acute or convalescent COVID-19. The V gene is TRBV3-1 (or the pseudogene TRBV3-2), the J gene TRBJ2-3, with a tentative D call TRBD1 (7 bases). The material sequenced was peripheral blood. The CDR3 region is CASSQPGQAGTDTQYF. The CDR3 nucleotides read TGTGCCAGCAGCCAACCCGGACAGGCGGGGACAGATACGCAGTATTTT.